Each of the 30 T cell receptor beta chains below was sequenced from the same sample in a study of CD8 T cells in ankylosing spondylitis. TCRdb called the 5' RACE reads again in MiXCR, with one record for every CDR3 protein. Among 250,000 to 350,000 distinct CDR3 sequences listed, around 20% were seen once. The source material was blood, either unsorted or a sorted T cell fraction (not recorded which). The source is a male donor with ankylosing spondylitis or in good health (not recorded which).

The V call is TRBV7-3, the J call TRBJ2-2, with 9 nucleotides matching TRBD2. Germline V gives CDR1 SGHTA, CDR2 FQGTGA. The ends lost 6 bases at V and 6 bases at J; junction bases unmatched: 2. This CDR3 spans 13 amino acids. This CDR3 is CASSSGSSGELFF. The DNA for the CDR3 is TGTGCCAGCAGTAGCGGGAGCTCCGGGGAGCTGTTTTTT.

Concerning this clonotype: This clone may be a read error of a much larger clone one base away. V is TRBV5-1 and J is TRBJ1-1; D is unresolved. The germline gives CDR1 SGHRS, CDR2 YFSETQ. V lost 1 base and J lost 7, with 8 bases in between. The CDR3 contains 12 residues. The CDR3 DNA sequence: TGCGCCAGCAGCTTGTTCGACGATGAAGCTTTCTTT. Protein: CASSLFDDEAFF.

The V and J genes are TRBV15 and TRBJ2-7, with D maybe TRBD2 (6 bases). CDR1 LNHNV and CDR2 YYDKDF come from the germline V gene (reference sequence). The CDR3 has 14 amino acids. The V and J ends lost 0 bases and 3 bases respectively, with 9 bases between them. The chain's CDR3 is CATSREGGFYEQYV. CDR3 coding DNA: TGTGCCACCAGCAGAGAGGGAGGATTCTACGAGCAGTACGTC.

This clonotype was observed a few times. Here the CDR3 reads CASSRFAGGVDTQYF. The CDR3 nucleotides read TGTGCCAGCAGCCGTTTCGCGGGGGGTGTAGATACGCAGTATTTT. The rearrangement joins TRBV12-3 or TRBV12-4 to TRBJ2-3; TRBD2 matches 8 bases. CDR3 length: 15 residues. V was pared by 6 bases and J by 5 bases, with 10 bases of the junction left unmatched.

This clonotype occurred many times. The chain has TRBV5-1 and TRBJ2-5; a possible D gene is TRBD2 (5 bases). CDR1 SGHRS and CDR2 YFSETQ come from the germline V gene. The V end lost 0 bases, the J end lost 5 bases, and 11 bases lay between the germline ends. The CDR3 covers 14 residues. CDR3 amino acids: CASSLGAGVETQYF. The CDR3 DNA reads TGCGCCAGCAGCTTGGGTGCGGGCGTGGAGACCCAGTACTTC.

At least ten counts were recorded for this clonotype. This chain uses TRBV5-1 with TRBJ2-3, with TRBD1 matching 7 bases. V was clipped by 1 base and J by 2 bases; unmatched bases: 4. The CDR3 consists of 15 residues. Germline V gives CDR1 SGHRS, CDR2 YFSETQ. The CDR3 is CASSLRTGDTDTQYF. The CDR3 DNA is TGCGCCAGCAGCTTGCGTACAGGGGACACAGATACGCAGTATTTT. Together with reference TRBV5-1 and TRBJ2-3, the CDR3 gives the full variable domain: KAGVTQTPRYLIKTRGQQVTLSCSPISGHRSVSWYQQTPGQGLQFLFEYFSETQRNKGNFPGRFSGRQFSNSRSEMNVSTLELGDSALYLCASSLRTGDTDTQYFGPGTRLTVL.

The chain recombines TRBV7-2 with TRBJ2-2; no firm D call. CDR1 is SGHTA and CDR2 is FQGNSA in the germline V gene. The CDR3 is made up of 13 amino acids. V lost 5 bases to trimming and J lost 5 bases, with 9 bases between them. This CDR3 reads CASSPGWTGELFF. The DNA of the CDR3 is TGTGCCAGCAGCCCCGGATGGACCGGGGAGCTGTTTTTT.

This clonotype was recorded many times. V usage is TRBV20-1 and J usage is TRBJ2-7, with TRBD1 matching over 8 bases. Trimming at V came to 6 bases and at J to 4 bases, leaving 2 bases not matched to a gene. Germline CDR1 is DFQATT and CDR2 is SNEGSKA (reference sequence). The CDR3 runs to 11 residues. In DNA, the CDR3 is TGCAGTGCACAGGGGGGATACGAGCAGTACGTC. Amino acid sequence: CSAQGGYEQYV.

This clonotype was counted only a few times. The V and J genes are TRBV9 and TRBJ2-7; D remains unclear. The V end was cut by 0 bases, the J end by 6 bases, with 13 bases between. Germline CDR1 SGDLS, CDR2 YYNGEE. This CDR3 is 14 amino acids long. The CDR3 loop is CASSVEAMGSEQYV. CDR3 DNA: TGTGCCAGCAGCGTAGAGGCGATGGGTTCCGAGCAGTACGTC.

Remarks on this clonotype: A read error is possible here, since a much larger clone lies one base away. This chain connects TRBV29-1 to TRBJ1-1; D gene ambiguous. The CDR3 is 11 residues long. Germline lookup yields CDR1 SQVTM and CDR2 ANQGSEA. V shed 5 bases and J shed 7 bases, with 11 bases lying between them. This CDR3 reads CSVTPTFEAFF. CDR3 nucleotides: TGCAGCGTTACTCCAACCTTTGAAGCTTTCTTT.

V is TRBV29-1 and J is TRBJ2-1, with D possibly TRBD1 on 6 matching bases. This CDR3 region has 18 residues. The V gene lost 3 bases and the J gene lost 0 bases, with 21 bases spanning the gap. Looked up from germline, CDR1 is SQVTM and CDR2 is ANQGSEA. The CDR3 coding sequence is TGCAGCGTTGACTCGCTTGTACGGGACACGAGCTCCTACAATGAGCAGTTCTTC. This sequence encodes CSVDSLVRDTSSYNEQFF.

This rearrangement joins TRBV20-1 to TRBJ2-2, with D possibly being TRBD1 or TRBD2 (5 bases each). This CDR3 contains 14 residues. V lost 3 bases and J lost 4, with 12 bases in between. Germline loops: CDR1 DFQATT, CDR2 SNEGSKA (reference sequence). The CDR3 here is CSASRDPITGELFF. For the CDR3, the DNA is TGCAGTGCTAGTAGGGACCCCATCACCGGGGAGCTGTTTTTT.

This clonotype has a handful of counts. The V gene is TRBV10-3, the J gene TRBJ1-5, with 8 bases aligning to TRBD1. CDR1 and CDR2 (germline): ENHRY, SYGVKD. This CDR3 spans 14 amino acids. Germline trimming cut 5 bases from V and 6 bases from J; bases unmatched to any gene: 6. CDR3 bases: TGTGCCATCAGTTCGACAGGGGACAGTCAGCCCCAGCATTTT. Translation: CAISSTGDSQPQHF.

Ten or more counts support this clonotype. V and J are TRBV11-2 and TRBJ2-3; TRBD2 matches 7 bases. V was pared by 5 bases and J by 0 bases, with 5 bases of the junction left unmatched. This CDR3 region has 15 residues. Per the germline V gene, CDR1 is SGHAT and CDR2 is FQNNGV. CDR3 sequence reads: CASSDRGVSTDTQYF. For the CDR3, the DNA is TGTGCCAGCAGCGATCGGGGGGTCAGCACAGATACGCAGTATTTT.

The CDR3 region is CASSPPLIGTQYF. The DNA of the CDR3 is TGTGCCAGCAGCCCACCACTCATTGGGACCCAGTACTTC. The genes are TRBV3-1 and TRBJ2-5, with D unresolved. Trimming shortened V by 4 bases and J by 7 bases, and 13 bases separated the two germline ends. Germline assignment: CDR1 LGHDT and CDR2 YNNKEL (reference sequence). This CDR3 has 13 amino acids.

The V call is TRBV6-1, the J call TRBJ1-5, with D uncertain. The V and J ends lost 0 bases and 5 bases respectively, with 11 bases between them. The CDR3 has 15 residues. The V gene's germline CDR1 is MNHNS and CDR2 SASEGT. The CDR3 reads CASSEAPSPYQPQHF. DNA for the CDR3: TGTGCCAGCAGTGAAGCGCCCAGCCCTTATCAGCCCCAGCATTTT.

The chain employs TRBV7-2 and TRBJ2-4; D call uncertain. This CDR3 comprises 14 residues. With 4 bases removed from V and 0 bases from J, the gap between germline ends came to 7 bases. Per the germline V gene, CDR1 is SGHTA and CDR2 is FQGNSA. The CDR3 DNA sequence: TGTGCCAGCAGCTCTAAGCTAGCCAAAAACATTCAGTACTTC. This translates into CASSSKLAKNIQYF.

This chain joins TRBV4-2 and TRBJ2-1; the D gene is possibly TRBD1 (6 bases). Germline-derived CDR1 and CDR2 are LGHNA and YNFKEQ. The CDR3 has 16 residues. The germline V and J ends were trimmed by 1 base and 2 bases, with 12 bases remaining between them. CDR3 coding DNA: TGTGCCAGCAGCCAAGTGGGGACACAAACCTACAATGAGCAGTTCTTC. This encodes CASSQVGTQTYNEQFF.

The genes are TRBV5-1 and TRBJ2-5, with 7 bases that match TRBD2. This CDR3 is 16 amino acids long. V lost 0 bases, J lost 2 bases, and 7 bases stayed unmatched. Germline V gene lookup returns CDR1 SGHRS and CDR2 YFSETQ. The CDR3 DNA sequence: TGCGCCAGCAGCTTGGCCGGTTTCGGGGGGCAAGAGACCCAGTACTTC. This translates into CASSLAGFGGQETQYF.

V and J are TRBV11-2 and TRBJ2-4; a possible D gene is TRBD1 (6 bases). The V and J ends lost 3 bases and 0 bases respectively, with 15 bases between them. Germline CDR1 SGHAT, CDR2 FQNNGV. The CDR3 is 17 residues long. CDR3 nucleotide sequence: TGTGCCAGCAGCTTGCGGGCAGGGGCGTTAGCCAAAAACATTCAGTACTTC. Its protein is CASSLRAGALAKNIQYF. The whole variable domain, remainder taken from reference TRBV11-2 and TRBJ2-4, is EAGVAQSPRYKIIEKRQSVAFWCNPISGHATLYWYQQILGQGPKLLIQFQNNGVVDDSQLPKDRFSAERLKGVDSTLKIQPAKLEDSAVYLCASSLRAGALAKNIQYFGAGTRLSVL.

This clonotype was found a few times. This rearrangement joins TRBV29-1 to TRBJ1-2, with 11 bases lining up with TRBD1. Germline V CDR1 and CDR2: SQVTM, ANQGSEA. The trim removed 1 base at V and 7 bases at J, leaving 2 bases unmatched. This CDR3 is 13 amino acids long. CDR3 DNA: TGCAGCGTTGAAGTGGACAGGGGGCTTGGCTACACCTTC. Translated: CSVEVDRGLGYTF. The complete variable domain, with remaining parts taken from reference TRBV29-1 and TRBJ1-2, reads SAVISQKPSRDICQRGTSLTIQCQVDSQVTMMFWYRQQPGQSLTLIATANQGSEATYESGFVIDKFPISRPNLTFSTLTVSNMSPEDSSIYLCSVEVDRGLGYTFGSGTRLTVV.

This clonotype was counted only a few times. The chain is built from TRBV12-3 or TRBV12-4 and TRBJ1-6; D is possibly TRBD1 (6 bases). V lost 5 bases and J lost 10, with 15 bases in between. This CDR3 has 14 amino acids. CDR3 in DNA: TGTGCCAGCAGTCCCGGGACATTCGGATCACCCCTCCACTTT. Its translation is CASSPGTFGSPLHF.

This clonotype was observed at least ten times. V is TRBV5-6 and J is TRBJ1-1, with 8 bases identical to TRBD1. This CDR3 spans 13 amino acids. The V gene's germline CDR1 is SGHDT and CDR2 YYEEEE. With 3 bases clipped from V and 5 bases from J, the junction kept 3 bases outside the gene matches. The CDR3 loop is CASSSRGRTEAFF. Written as DNA, the CDR3 is TGTGCCAGCAGCTCCAGGGGGCGGACTGAAGCTTTCTTT. Combining the CDR3 with reference TRBV5-6 and TRBJ1-1 gives the whole variable domain DAGVTQSPTHLIKTRGQQVTLRCSPKSGHDTVSWYQQALGQGPQFIFQYYEEEERQRGNFPDRFSGHQFPNYSSELNVNALLLGDSALYLCASSSRGRTEAFFGQGTRLTVV.

There are a few counts of this clonotype. Here the CDR3 DNA reads TGCAGTGCCCTGGGAGACGAGACCCAGTACTTC. Amino acids: CSALGDETQYF. The chain joins TRBV20-1 to TRBJ2-5; D is perhaps TRBD2 (5 bases). Trimming removed 6 bases from V and 5 bases from J, with 10 bases in between. The CDR3 spans 11 residues. The germline CDR1 and CDR2 sequences are DFQATT and SNEGSKA (reference sequence).

V is TRBV2 and J is TRBJ2-7; 7 bases match TRBD2. V shed 8 bases, J shed 4 bases, and the junction held 2 bases outside the gene matches. Germline CDR1 SNHLY, CDR2 FYNNEI. This CDR3 comprises 11 residues. CDR3 in amino acids: CASGEGYEQYV. The CDR3 DNA is TGTGCCAGCGGGGAGGGATACGAGCAGTACGTC.

V gene TRBV28 combines with J gene TRBJ1-4; 9 bases agree with TRBD1. V was clipped by 4 bases and J by 6 bases; unmatched bases: 6. Germline values: CDR1 MDHEN, CDR2 SYDVKM. The CDR3 sequence is 15 residues long. The DNA of the CDR3 is TGTGCCAGCAGTTCCTCCGGGACAGGGCATGAAAAACTGTTTTTT. This translates into CASSSSGTGHEKLFF.

The sample holds a few counts of this clonotype. This sequence joins TRBV5-1 and TRBJ2-5; D unclear. CDR1 and CDR2 (germline): SGHRS, YFSETQ. The CDR3 consists of 13 residues. V dropped 3 bases and J dropped 2 bases, with 8 bases sitting between them. The CDR3 region has the DNA TGCGCCAGCAGCTGGGCCGAGCAAGAGACCCAGTACTTC. This sequence encodes CASSWAEQETQYF.

V is TRBV12-5 and J is TRBJ1-1; D is uncertain. CDR1 and CDR2 from the germline V gene are LGHNT and FRNRAP. This CDR3 comprises 17 residues. With 2 bases removed from V and 0 bases from J, the gap between germline ends came to 16 bases. The CDR3 nucleotides are TGTGCTAGTGGTTTGCCGTCACTCTCGGGCCTGAACACTGAAGCTTTCTTT. Protein sequence: CASGLPSLSGLNTEAFF. The full variable domain, in which reference TRBV12-5 and TRBJ1-1 provide the parts outside the CDR3, is DARVTQTPRHKVTEMGQEVTMRCQPILGHNTVFWYRQTMMQGLELLAYFRNRAPLDDSGMPKDRFSAEMPDATLATLKIQPSEPRDSAVYFCASGLPSLSGLNTEAFFGQGTRLTVV.

This chain links TRBV7-2 with TRBJ2-1; 7 bases line up with TRBD2. The germline V gene encodes CDR1 SGHTA and CDR2 FQGNSA. With V trimmed by 5 bases and J by 2 bases, 9 bases remained unmatched. The length of the CDR3 is 16 residues. CDR3: CASSARIAGTYNEQFF. The CDR3 DNA sequence: TGTGCCAGCAGCGCTAGAATAGCGGGTACCTACAATGAGCAGTTCTTC.

On this clonotype itself: One junction end disagrees with the germline gene, perhaps due to a read error. The chain is built from TRBV12-3 or TRBV12-4 and TRBJ2-1; D unresolved. The length of the CDR3 is 14 residues. The DNA of the CDR3 is TGTGCCAGCAGTCTCCAGAGCTCCTACGATGAGCAGTTCTTC. Protein: CASSLQSSYDEQFF.